The 23 T cell receptor beta chains reported below all come from one sample, sequenced in a study of blood T cell repertoires in COVID-19. Sequencing was performed with immunoSEQ multiplex PCR; in TCRdb, only in-frame clones are kept and a portion is missing. Among about 160,000 clones, approximately 80% were seen once, and the ten largest hold 9.1%. The material sequenced was peripheral blood. Every receptor here comes from a woman over 75 with active or convalescent COVID-19.

CDR3 in DNA: TGTGCCAGCAATTCCCAGGGGGCTTTCTACGAGCAGTACTTC. Its translation is CASNSQGAFYEQYF. The chain recombines TRBV6-5 with TRBJ2-7; 8 bases are a match to TRBD1. CDR1 and CDR2 from the germline V gene are MNHEY and SVGAGI. The V segment lost 7 bases and the J segment 3 bases; nucleotides outside the gene matches: 8. The CDR3 has 14 residues.

The chain combines TRBV5-4 with TRBJ1-6; TRBD1 aligns across 9 bases. The CDR3 spans 15 residues. CDR1 and CDR2 from the germline V gene are SGHNT and YYREEE (reference sequence). V was clipped by 2 bases and J by 8 bases; unmatched bases: 5. This CDR3 reads CASSLSGTGYSPLHF. For the CDR3, the DNA is TGTGCCAGCAGCTTATCCGGGACAGGGTATTCACCCCTCCACTTT.

The J gene is TRBJ1-4, the V gene TRBV30; 10 positions match TRBD1. The CDR3 runs to 14 residues. With V trimmed by 8 bases and J by 8 bases, 11 bases remained unmatched. Germline CDR1 and CDR2: GTSNPN and SVGIG (reference sequence). The chain's CDR3 is CAAKTGTGVEKLFF. The CDR3 DNA sequence: TGTGCCGCTAAGACCGGGACAGGGGTAGAAAAACTGTTTTTT.

The rearrangement joins TRBV7-2 to TRBJ2-3, with 13 bases identical to TRBD2. Germline CDR1 reads SGHTA; CDR2 reads FQGNSA. V trimming: 5 bases; J trimming: 8 bases; junction bases outside the gene matches: 10. The CDR3 length is 16 residues. The chain's CDR3 is CASSLLAGGPQGTQYF. In DNA form, the CDR3 reads TGTGCCAGCAGCCTACTAGCGGGGGGGCCTCAAGGTACGCAGTATTTT.

This clone has a single count. V and J are TRBV4-1 and TRBJ1-1; a possible D gene is TRBD1 (6 bases). The germline V gene has CDR1 MGHRA and CDR2 YSYEKL. This CDR3 region has 15 residues. V was cut by 4 bases and J by 0 bases, with 12 bases left in between. Here the CDR3 DNA reads TGCGCCAGCAGCCCCAGGGACAACATGAACACTGAAGCTTTCTTT. Protein: CASSPRDNMNTEAFF.

The gene calls are TRBV4-3 and TRBJ1-1; 8 nucleotides match TRBD1. This CDR3 region has 14 residues. Trimming removed 4 bases from V and 3 bases from J; junction bases left unmatched: 4. Per germline, CDR1 LGHNA and CDR2 YSLEER. CDR3 DNA: TGCGCCAGCAGCCGGGAACAGGGGGACACTGAAGCTTTCTTT. Its protein is CASSREQGDTEAFF.

The chain is built from TRBV10-3 and TRBJ1-5, with TRBD1 identical over 10 bases. There are 13 residues in the CDR3. The V gene's germline CDR1 is ENHRY and CDR2 SYGVKD. J was trimmed by 5 bases and V by 10 bases; bases with no gene match: 5. The chain's CDR3 is CATTGTGDQPQHF. The CDR3 region has the DNA TGTGCCACCACGGGGACAGGGGATCAGCCCCAGCATTTT.

This chain joins TRBV4-1 and TRBJ1-5; maybe TRBD1 (6 bases). This CDR3 spans 15 amino acids. With 0 bases removed from V and 7 bases from J, the gap between germline ends came to 13 bases. Germline assignment: CDR1 MGHRA and CDR2 YSYEKL. This CDR3 is CASSQDRGEGQPQHF. Written as DNA, the CDR3 is TGCGCCAGCAGCCAAGACAGGGGAGAGGGGCAGCCCCAGCATTTT.

The CDR3 nucleotides read TGTGCCAGCAGCCCTCAGACAGGGGCGAAGTCACCCCTCCACTTT. Translating it yields CASSPQTGAKSPLHF. The V gene is TRBV27, the J gene TRBJ1-6; 8 bases are a match to TRBD1. The CDR3 contains 15 residues. Germline trimming cut 6 bases from V and 10 bases from J; bases unmatched to any gene: 11. Germline CDR1 and CDR2: MNHEY and SMNVEV (reference sequence).

V usage is TRBV4-1 and J usage is TRBJ2-2, with a tentative D call TRBD1 (5 bases). This CDR3 has 14 amino acids. Trimming removed 4 bases from V and 6 bases from J, with 12 bases in between. Germline CDR1 is MGHRA and CDR2 is YSYEKL. CDR3: CASSRWGGAGELFF. The CDR3 DNA sequence: TGCGCCAGCAGCCGATGGGGCGGCGCCGGGGAGCTGTTTTTT.

In this sample, this clone turned up a few times. This rearrangement joins TRBV6-5 to TRBJ1-1; D not certain. Germline lookup yields CDR1 MNHEY and CDR2 SVGAGI. This CDR3 is built from 13 residues. V lost 2 bases and J lost 5, with 9 bases in between. The CDR3, as DNA: TGTGCCAGCAGTTACGGTCCGGGGACTGAAGCTTTCTTT. This codes for CASSYGPGTEAFF.

Here the CDR3 reads CASSVDLAGVHEQFF. The CDR3 DNA sequence: TGTGCCAGCAGCGTAGATCTAGCGGGGGTCCATGAGCAGTTCTTC. V gene TRBV9 combines with J gene TRBJ2-1, with TRBD2 identical over 10 bases. In germline, CDR1 is SGDLS, CDR2 YYNGEE. This CDR3 has 15 amino acids. J gave up 8 bases and V 0 bases, and 5 bases lay outside the gene matches.

This clone was detected only once. The V call is TRBV27, the J call TRBJ2-7, with 8 bases that match TRBD2. The V gene's germline CDR1 is MNHEY and CDR2 SMNVEV (reference sequence). The junction had 4 bases not matched to a gene; V was cut back by 0 bases and J by 0 bases. The CDR3 has 16 amino acids. The CDR3 is CASSLSGGGYSYEQYF. CDR3 DNA: TGTGCCAGCAGTTTATCGGGCGGGGGGTACTCCTACGAGCAGTACTTC.

The V and J genes are TRBV12-3 or TRBV12-4 and TRBJ1-6; D is unclear. There are 13 residues in the CDR3. V lost 5 bases and J lost 7, with 9 bases in between. CDR3 region: CASSPGSNSPLHF. CDR3 bases: TGTGCCAGCAGTCCGGGGTCCAATTCACCCCTCCACTTT.

The chain links TRBV5-4 to TRBJ2-7; TRBD1 matches at 7 bases. The CDR3 loop spans 15 amino acids. Germline loops: CDR1 SGHNT, CDR2 YYREEE (reference sequence). V lost 0 bases to trimming and J lost 4 bases; unmatched junction nucleotides: 7. CDR3 loop: CASSLGGGLRYEQYF. The CDR3 coding sequence is TGTGCCAGCAGCTTGGGAGGGGGCCTCAGGTACGAGCAGTACTTC.

The chain couples TRBV9 to TRBJ1-5; 8 bases align to TRBD1. Germline V gene data show CDR1 as SGDLS and CDR2 as YYNGEE. This CDR3 has 14 residues. V lost 4 bases to trimming and J lost 6 bases; unmatched junction nucleotides: 6. In nucleotides, the CDR3 is TGTGCCAGCAGCTTTGGACAGGGAGGTCAGCCCCAGCATTTT. Its protein is CASSFGQGGQPQHF.

The chain uses TRBV6-2 or TRBV6-3 and TRBJ1-2; TRBD1 matches 7 bases. Germline CDR1 and CDR2: MNHEY and SVGEGT. After removal of 4 bases from V and 4 bases from J, the junction contained 9 bases not matched to a gene. CDR3 length equals 15 residues. CDR3 sequence (DNA): TGTGCCAGCAGTTCCTCCGGGACAGACTTCTATGGCTACACCTTC. Protein product: CASSSSGTDFYGYTF.

The chain links TRBV5-6 to TRBJ2-7; tentatively, D is TRBD1 (6 bases). The CDR3 length is 13 residues. Germline CDR1 is SGHDT and CDR2 is YYEEEE. Trimming left V 4 bases short and J 7 bases short, with 15 bases between. The DNA for the CDR3 is TGTGCCAGCAGCAGAGGCAGGGGTGGTGAGCAGTACTTC. This codes for CASSRGRGGEQYF.

Here the CDR3 reads CASSTPTGTGYEQYF. CDR3 sequence (DNA): TGTGCCAGTAGTACTCCGACTGGGACAGGCTACGAGCAGTACTTC. The chain links TRBV19 to TRBJ2-7; TRBD1 aligns across 8 bases. Per the germline V gene, CDR1 is LNHDA and CDR2 is SQIVND (reference sequence). This CDR3 has 15 amino acids. Trimming took 4 bases from V and 3 from J; bases not matched to a gene: 8.

The J gene is TRBJ2-7, the V gene TRBV3-1 (or the pseudogene TRBV3-2); TRBD1 is a possible D gene (6 bases). V gave up 3 bases and J gave up 2 bases, with 14 bases separating them. Per germline, CDR1 LGHDT and CDR2 YNNKEL (reference sequence). The CDR3 consists of 15 residues. Here the CDR3 DNA reads TGTGCCAGCAGCCACCACCGGGACAAGCCCTACGAGCAGTACTTC. Encoded protein: CASSHHRDKPYEQYF.

In nucleotides, the CDR3 is TGTGCCAGCAGGGGGGGAGACAGGGGACGCGAGCAGTACTTC. Translating it yields CASRGGDRGREQYF. The genes are TRBV6-5 and TRBJ2-7; 8 bases fit TRBD1. With 6 bases clipped from V and 6 bases from J, the junction kept 10 bases outside the gene matches. CDR3 length: 14 residues. CDR1 is MNHEY, CDR2 SVGAGI, per germline.

The J gene is TRBJ1-2, the V gene TRBV19, with 7 bases identical to TRBD1. The CDR3 has 14 amino acids. Germline V CDR1 and CDR2: LNHDA, SQIVND (reference sequence). V lost 9 bases, J lost 3 bases, and 10 bases stayed unmatched. The DNA for the CDR3 is TGTGCCAGCAGCCGGGCGGGACAGTACTATGGCTACACCTTC. It encodes CASSRAGQYYGYTF.

Notes on this clone: A junction end diverges from the germline sequence, so it may reflect a read error. The rearrangement links TRBV5-4 to TRBJ2-5, with D tentatively TRBD2 (6 bases). The CDR3 covers 15 residues. Germline CDR1 is SGHNT and CDR2 is YYREEE (reference sequence). In DNA form, the CDR3 reads TGTGCCACCAGCAGTCCGGGGGTGAAACAAGAGACCCAGTACTTC. It yields the protein CATSSPGVKQETQYF. Full variable domain (rest looked up from reference TRBV5-4 and TRBJ2-5): ETGVTQSPTHLIKTRGQQVTLRCSSQSGHNTVSWYQQALGQGPQFIFQYYREEENGRGNFPPRFSGLQFPNYSSELNVNALELDDSALYLCATSSPGVKQETQYFGPGTRLLVL.